The 7 T cell receptor beta chains presented below share a single source sample, sequenced in a study of Graves' ophthalmopathy and Graves' hyperthyroidism. CDR3 regions of TCR beta were amplified from RNA transcripts. Second-round multiplex PCR followed a first-round RT-PCR using HTBI primers. MiXCR, run by TCRdb on the multiplex PCR reads, gives a single entry per CDR3 protein. The sample lists around 660,000 distinct CDR3 sequences, just over 40% occurring once. The sample taken for sequencing was peripheral blood. The receptor source for this set is an adult man with Graves' ophthalmopathy.

This clonotype showed up many times. V and J are TRBV24-1 and TRBJ2-2; TRBD2 agrees at 8 bases. This CDR3 has 14 residues. Germline assignment: CDR1 KGHDR and CDR2 SFDVKD. J was trimmed by 7 bases and V by 4 bases; bases with no gene match: 4. The DNA for the CDR3 is TGTGCCACCAGTGAACCCCTAGCGGGCGGGGAGCTGTTTTTT. Translating gives CATSEPLAGGELFF.

The genes are TRBV7-9 and TRBJ1-2, with a tentative D call TRBD1 (5 bases). The CDR3 extends over 11 amino acids. CDR1 and CDR2 from the germline V gene are SEHNR and FQNEAQ (reference sequence). V gave up 1 base and J gave up 8 bases, with 5 bases separating them. CDR3 in amino acids: CASSLGQGYTF. For the CDR3, the DNA is TGTGCCAGCAGCTTAGGACAGGGCTACACCTTC.

This clonotype appeared many times. The CDR3 reads CASSLEVGTHQYF. CDR3 in DNA: TGTGCCAGCAGCTTAGAGGTCGGCACCCACCAGTACTTC. The rearrangement uses TRBV7-9 and TRBJ2-5; D remains unclear. Trimming left V 1 base short and J 10 bases short, with 13 bases between. There are 13 residues in the CDR3. In germline, CDR1 is SEHNR, CDR2 FQNEAQ (reference sequence).

The genes are TRBV29-1 and TRBJ1-1, with a weak D call TRBD1 (5 bases). Germline CDR1 is SQVTM and CDR2 is ANQGSEA. Between the trimmed V and J ends, which lost 6 bases and 1 base, there was a span of 12 bases. The CDR3 covers 13 residues. This CDR3 is CSVTGTGNTEAFF. CDR3 nucleotide sequence: TGCAGCGTAACCGGGACGGGGAACACTGAAGCTTTCTTT.

Only a few counts were recorded for this clonotype. The CDR3 is CSARPEPPYGYTF. DNA of the CDR3: TGCAGTGCTAGGCCCGAACCACCGTATGGCTACACCTTC. V gene TRBV20-1 combines with J gene TRBJ1-2; no firm D call. The CDR3 runs 13 residues. V was shortened by 3 bases and J by 5 bases, with 13 bases between the two germline ends. The germline V gene encodes CDR1 DFQATT and CDR2 SNEGSKA (reference sequence).

The chain combines TRBV5-1 with TRBJ2-2; D is ambiguous. In germline, CDR1 is SGHRS, CDR2 YFSETQ. The CDR3 is 15 amino acids. V was clipped by 3 bases and J by 5 bases, with 14 bases between them. CDR3 bases: TGCGCCAGCAGCTCGAGGATGTTTCGGACCGGGGAGCTGTTTTTT. Its protein product is CASSSRMFRTGELFF.

Concerning this clonotype: This clone may be a read error of a much larger clone one base away. The conserved closing phenylalanine or tryptophan is absent in this CDR3, likely reflecting a read error. The V gene is TRBV2, the J gene TRBJ2-7; D remains unclear. The CDR3 spans 15 residues. Germline V lookup: CDR1 SNHLY, CDR2 FYNNEI. Trimming pared 3 bases from V and 3 bases from J, leaving 15 bases between. The CDR3 is CASSDAGIGIYEQYL. The CDR3 nucleotides read TGTGCCAGCAGTGACGCCGGTATAGGAATCTACGAGCAGTACCTC.